Presented here are 16 T cell receptor beta chains from one specimen sequenced in a study of CD8 T cells in Susac syndrome. Reverse transcription used roughly 0.45 to 1 ug RNA and random hexamers. TCRdb reanalysed the immunoSEQ multiplex PCR reads using MiXCR and keeps one entry per CDR3 protein. The table includes roughly 400,000 distinct CDR3 sequences, approximately 85% detected once. The sample was CD8+ T cells from PBMCs. The source is a human donor with multiple sclerosis.

For the CDR3, the DNA is TGTGCCAGCAGTTTACTGACAGGGTCATCCGAGCAGTACTTC. Its translation: CASSLLTGSSEQYF. The chain has TRBV28 and TRBJ2-7; 7 positions match TRBD1. Per germline, CDR1 MDHEN and CDR2 SYDVKM. The ends lost 2 bases at V and 6 bases at J; junction bases unmatched: 7. CDR3 length equals 14 residues. Filled out from reference TRBV28 and TRBJ2-7, the complete variable domain reads DVKVTQSSRYLVKRTGEKVFLECVQDMDHENMFWYRQDPGLGLRLIYFSYDVKMKEKGDIPEGYSVSREKKERFSLILESASTNQTSMYLCASSLLTGSSEQYFGPGTRLTVT.

This clonotype was seen just once. The J gene is TRBJ1-3, the V gene TRBV12-3 or TRBV12-4, with TRBD1 as a possible D gene (5 bases). Trimming took 6 bases from V and 0 from J, leaving 24 bases between them. This CDR3 comprises 19 residues. CDR3 bases: TGTGCCAGCAGCTCACTTCGGGACTTACAAGGGGTCTCTGGAAACACCATATATTTT. Its protein is CASSSLRDLQGVSGNTIYF.

V gene TRBV6-5 combines with J gene TRBJ2-1; weak D call: TRBD2 (6 bases). Germline V gives CDR1 MNHEY, CDR2 SVGAGI. V was pared by 11 bases and J by 3 bases, with 17 bases between. The CDR3 length is 14 residues. In DNA, the CDR3 is TGTGCCTGCGGACACGGGGGTTTCTACAATGAGCAGTTCTTC. Its protein product is CACGHGGFYNEQFF.

This clonotype was recorded only once. The CDR3 loop is CACGEGNTEAFF. In DNA, the CDR3 is TGTGCCTGTGGGGAGGGTAACACTGAAGCTTTCTTT. V and J are TRBV5-4 and TRBJ1-1; D is unclear. The CDR3 covers 12 residues. Trimming took 10 bases from V and 2 from J, leaving 12 bases between them. Germline V gene lookup returns CDR1 SGHNT and CDR2 YYREEE (reference sequence). Full variable domain (outside the CDR3, taken from reference TRBV5-4 and TRBJ1-1): ETGVTQSPTHLIKTRGQQVTLRCSSQSGHNTVSWYQQALGQGPQFIFQYYREEENGRGNFPPRFSGLQFPNYSSELNVNALELDDSALYLCACGEGNTEAFFGQGTRLTVV.

J is TRBJ2-7 and V is TRBV27; 12 bases line up with TRBD1. V was pared by 1 base and J by 6 bases, with 7 bases of the junction left unmatched. Germline V gives CDR1 MNHEY, CDR2 SMNVEV (reference sequence). This CDR3 contains 16 residues. The CDR3: CASSLWGGQGALEQYF. In nucleotides, the CDR3 is TGTGCCAGCAGTTTATGGGGGGGACAGGGGGCGCTCGAGCAGTACTTC.

V gene TRBV4-1 combines with J gene TRBJ1-1; tentative D call: TRBD1 (5 bases). The germline V gene encodes CDR1 MGHRA and CDR2 YSYEKL. The CDR3 is 11 residues long. V shed 6 bases and J shed 6 bases, with 8 bases lying between them. DNA of the CDR3: TGCGCCAGCAGGACAGCCTCTGAAGCTTTCTTT. This sequence encodes CASRTASEAFF.

V usage is TRBV10-3 and J usage is TRBJ1-5; 8 bases align to TRBD1. Trimming at V came to 5 bases and at J to 7 bases, leaving 4 bases not matched to a gene. The germline V gene has CDR1 ENHRY and CDR2 SYGVKD. This CDR3 comprises 13 residues. CDR3 in DNA: TGTGCCATCAGTATCGGACAGGGCCAGCCCCAGCATTTT. Its translation is CAISIGQGQPQHF.

The rearrangement joins TRBV4-1 to TRBJ2-1, with TRBD1 identical over 7 bases. The germline V gene has CDR1 MGHRA and CDR2 YSYEKL. The CDR3 runs to 15 residues. V was clipped by 0 bases and J by 5 bases; unmatched bases: 4. In DNA, the CDR3 is TGCGCCAGCAGCCAAGACACAGGGGTCAACAATGAGCAGTTCTTC. Its translation: CASSQDTGVNNEQFF.

The chain carries TRBV4-2 and TRBJ2-7; tentative D call: TRBD1 (6 bases). The ends were cut back, 3 bases at V and 4 bases at J, with 16 bases in the middle. CDR3 length: 15 amino acids. The germline V gene encodes CDR1 LGHNA and CDR2 YNFKEQ. CDR3 region: CASSQEDRREYEQYF. The CDR3 coding sequence is TGTGCCAGCAGCCAGGAAGACAGGAGAGAATACGAGCAGTACTTC.

The chain recombines TRBV11-2 with TRBJ2-7; maybe TRBD1 (6 bases). The ends were cut back, 4 bases at V and 2 bases at J, with 12 bases in the middle. Germline-derived CDR1 and CDR2 are SGHAT and FQNNGV. This CDR3 region has 14 residues. CDR3 sequence reads: CASSYQGSPYEQYF. In DNA form, the CDR3 reads TGTGCCAGCAGCTACCAGGGGTCCCCCTACGAGCAGTACTTC.

This clonotype was counted once. The J gene is TRBJ2-1, the V gene TRBV5-1; D perhaps matches TRBD2 (6 bases). There are 16 residues in the CDR3. Trimming removed 1 base at V and 6 bases at J, with 17 bases between. In germline, CDR1 is SGHRS, CDR2 YFSETQ. Here the CDR3 DNA reads TGCGCCAGCAGCTTGTATAGCGGACCCGAGGGCAATGAGCAGTTCTTC. It yields the protein CASSLYSGPEGNEQFF.

This clonotype was detected once. The V call is TRBV12-3 or TRBV12-4, the J call TRBJ1-3, with D possibly being TRBD1 (6 bases). V was cut by 5 bases and J by 2 bases, with 13 bases left in between. The CDR3 loop spans 15 amino acids. Written as DNA, the CDR3 is TGTGCCAGCAGTACGGGACATTATACTGGAAACACCATATATTTT. Its translation is CASSTGHYTGNTIYF.

This rearrangement joins TRBV10-3 to TRBJ2-5, with D possibly being TRBD1 (6 bases). This CDR3 is built from 16 residues. CDR1 and CDR2 from the germline V gene are ENHRY and SYGVKD. V shed 1 base and J shed 0 bases, with 12 bases lying between them. CDR3 coding DNA: TGTGCCATCAGTGAGTTGGGATGGACAGACCAAGAGACCCAGTACTTC. Translation: CAISELGWTDQETQYF.

The chain joins TRBV3-1 to TRBJ1-1, with a possible D match to TRBD1 (6 bases). V was pared by 3 bases and J by 0 bases, with 11 bases between. The CDR3 covers 15 residues. Germline-derived CDR1 and CDR2 are LGHDT and YNNKEL (reference sequence). The CDR3, as DNA: TGTGCCAGCAGCCAGGCTACAGGGATGAACACTGAAGCTTTCTTT. Its protein is CASSQATGMNTEAFF.

The rearrangement uses TRBV12-3 or TRBV12-4 and TRBJ1-6; D may be TRBD1 (6 bases). This CDR3 has 15 residues. Trimming took off 6 bases at V and 7 bases at J, with 16 bases between the two ends. CDR3 in amino acids: CASRRDRFYNSPLHF. DNA of the CDR3: TGTGCCAGCAGACGCGACAGGTTCTACAATTCACCCCTCCACTTT.

V usage is TRBV20-1 and J usage is TRBJ1-3; a weak D match, TRBD1 (5 bases). The V gene's germline CDR1 is DFQATT and CDR2 SNEGSKA (reference sequence). Trimming took 6 bases from V and 4 from J, leaving 19 bases between them. The CDR3 sequence is 15 residues long. This CDR3 is CSAQERGAGGNTIYF. In DNA form, the CDR3 reads TGCAGTGCCCAAGAGAGGGGCGCGGGGGGAAACACCATATATTTT.